A selection of T cell receptor beta chains follows, all from one sample in a study of blood T cell repertoires in COVID-19. Clones were read by immunoSEQ multiplex PCR, and TCRdb kept only the in-frame ones, dropping some. Altogether 100,000 to 150,000 clones are present, about four fifths being singletons, with the ten largest covering about 18%. Sequenced input: peripheral blood. The receptors derive from a woman aged 80 or older with acute or convalescent COVID-19. Both conserved end residues are part of each CDR3. Each record gives: CDR3 protein, CDR3 DNA, D gene, clone size, V gene, J gene. A D gene is named only where the DNA matches it firmly. A clone size is listed for some rows: how often the clone was seen (once, few, many), or a class if it is expanded.

CDR3 protein: CASSPTGTYEQYF
CDR3 DNA: TGCGCCAGCAGCCCGACAGGGACCTACGAGCAGTACTTC
D gene: TRBD1
clone size: .
V gene: TRBV4-3
J gene: TRBJ2-7

CDR3 protein: CASGPFGGINEQFF
CDR3 DNA: TGTGCTAGTGGGCCTTTCGGGGGAATCAATGAGCAGTTCTTC
D gene: .
clone size: .
V gene: TRBV12-5
J gene: TRBJ2-1

CDR3 protein: CASTRDLQETQYF
CDR3 DNA: TGCGCCAGCACTCGGGACTTACAAGAGACCCAGTACTTC
D gene: .
clone size: .
V gene: TRBV5-1
J gene: TRBJ2-5

CDR3 protein: CASSLDRVGAKNIQYF
CDR3 DNA: TGTGCCAGCTCACTTGACAGGGTGGGAGCCAAAAACATTCAGTACTTC
D gene: TRBD1
clone size: few
V gene: TRBV18
J gene: TRBJ2-4

CDR3 protein: CASLPMTGVNTEAFF
CDR3 DNA: TGTGCCAGCCTCCCAATGACAGGGGTGAACACTGAAGCTTTCTTT
D gene: TRBD1
clone size: .
V gene: TRBV11-2
J gene: TRBJ1-1

CDR3 protein: CASSFRQGPNYGYTF
CDR3 DNA: TGTGCCAGCAGCTTTCGACAGGGACCTAACTATGGCTACACCTTC
D gene: TRBD1
clone size: .
V gene: TRBV11-2
J gene: TRBJ1-2

CDR3 protein: CASTRQPNLESLEFGYGYTF
CDR3 DNA: TGTGCCAGCACGAGACAGCCGAACCTTGAATCCCTTGAATTCGGCTATGGCTACACCTTC
D gene: .
clone size: .
V gene: TRBV27
J gene: TRBJ1-2

CDR3 protein: CASSFSLQDSSQETQYF
CDR3 DNA: TGTGCCAGCAGCTTCTCGCTGCAGGACAGCAGCCAAGAGACCCAGTACTTC
D gene: .
clone size: .
V gene: TRBV7-9
J gene: TRBJ2-5

CDR3 protein: CASSPGQLYGYTF
CDR3 DNA: TGTGCCAGTAGTCCTGGACAGCTCTATGGCTACACCTTC
D gene: .
clone size: .
V gene: TRBV19
J gene: TRBJ1-2

CDR3 protein: CASSQSPGGGNTIYF
CDR3 DNA: TGCGCCAGCAGCCAATCTCCAGGGGGAGGAAACACCATATATTTT
D gene: TRBD1
clone size: .
V gene: TRBV4-1
J gene: TRBJ1-3

CDR3 protein: CATSIRGGYTF
CDR3 DNA: TGTGCCACCTCCATCCGAGGTGGCTACACCTTC
D gene: .
clone size: .
V gene: TRBV12-3/TRBV12-4
J gene: TRBJ1-2

CDR3 protein: CASSPSGNTGELFF
CDR3 DNA: TGTGCCAGCTCACCATCGGGTAACACCGGGGAGCTGTTTTTT
D gene: .
clone size: .
V gene: TRBV18
J gene: TRBJ2-2

CDR3 protein: CASSPPNRGENNEQFF
CDR3 DNA: TGTGCCAGCTCACCACCAAACCGAGGTGAAAACAATGAGCAGTTCTTC
D gene: .
clone size: .
V gene: TRBV18
J gene: TRBJ2-1